Listed below are T cell receptor beta chains from one sample, sequenced in a study of T cell clonotyping in hematopoietic cell transplantation. Generated by immunoSEQ multiplex PCR, the TCRdb table keeps only in-frame clones and is missing some. The data show 37,000 or so clones, with 80% to 90% seen just once and roughly 2% held by the top ten. The sequencing sample was made of peripheral blood mononuclear cells. The receptors originated from a woman aged 40-49 years in good health. Some clones in this sample may be carry-over from other donors' samples. CDR3s include the opening cysteine and the closing phenylalanine or tryptophan. The D gene is left open where the match is weak. Clone size appears in some rows only: once, few, many, or a class for an expanded clone.

clone size	V gene	D gene	J gene	CDR3 DNA	CDR3 protein
.	TRBV28	.	TRBJ1-1	TGTGCCAGCAGTCCGGTTCCTTCAGGGTACGAAGCTTTCTTT	CASSPVPSGYEAFF
.	TRBV4-3	TRBD1	TRBJ1-2	TGCGCCAGCAGCCAACGTACCGGGACAGGGGGCTATGGCTACACCTTC	CASSQRTGTGGYGYTF
.	TRBV30	TRBD1	TRBJ2-2	TGTGCCTGGAGTCCGGGACAGGGGAGGACCGGGGAGCTGTTTTTT	CAWSPGQGRTGELFF
.	TRBV29-1	.	TRBJ2-7	TGCAGCGTTGAGGAGGTCGGCGAGCAGTACTTC	CSVEEVGEQYF
once	TRBV2	.	TRBJ2-4	TGTGCCAGCAGTGTAGACAGGTCTGCTAACATTCAGTACTTC	CASSVDRSANIQYF
.	TRBV29-1	.	TRBJ2-4	TGCAGCGTCGAGGGCAGGAGTAACATTCAGTACTTC	CSVEGRSNIQYF
.	TRBV10-1	.	TRBJ1-1	TGCGCCAGCAGTGAGTCGGGAGAGGGGGGGAAAGCTTTCTTT	CASSESGEGGKAFF
.	TRBV7-9	.	TRBJ1-2	TGTGCCAGCGGGGCGAGGGGCTCTAACTATGGCTACACCTTC	CASGARGSNYGYTF
.	TRBV4-2	TRBD2	TRBJ2-1	TGTGCCAGCAGCCAGGACGGGACTAGCGGGAGTGTAAGGAATGAGCAGTTCTTC	CASSQDGTSGSVRNEQFF
.	TRBV4-1	TRBD2	TRBJ2-5	TGCGCCAGCAGCCAAGCTTTTTTCCGACTAGCGGGAGAGGTATTGCAAGAGACCCAGTACTTC	CASSQAFFRLAGEVLQETQYF
.	TRBV7-2	.	TRBJ2-7	TGTGCCAGCAGCTTATGGGAGACCTACGAGCAGTACTTC	CASSLWETYEQYF
.	TRBV30	.	TRBJ1-5	TGTGCCTGGAGTGAAGCCTTGGAACAGCCCCAGCATTTT	CAWSEALEQPQHF
once	TRBV23-1	TRBD1	TRBJ1-5	TGCGCCAGCAGTCACTTTGGGACAGGGGGTTACTTACATAGCAATCAGCCCCAGCATTTT	CASSHFGTGGYLHSNQPQHF
.	TRBV7-2	TRBD1	TRBJ1-1	TGTGCCAGCAGCTTAGTCAGGGGGAGGACTGAAGCTTTCTTT	CASSLVRGRTEAFF
.	TRBV7-3	.	TRBJ2-5	TGTGCCAGCAGCCGAGGGGACCCACAAGAGACCCAGTACTTC	CASSRGDPQETQYF
.	TRBV2	.	TRBJ1-5	TGTGCCAGCACCGGACAGACGAGCAATCAGCCCCAGCATTTT	CASTGQTSNQPQHF
once	TRBV7-9	TRBD2	TRBJ2-1	TGTGCCAGCACCCGGTCCAACCTAGCGGGGGTGGTTAATGAGCAGTTCTTC	CASTRSNLAGVVNEQFF
few	TRBV28	TRBD1	TRBJ1-2	TGTGCCAGCAGGGGACAGGGGGCGGACTATGGCTACACCTTC	CASRGQGADYGYTF
once	TRBV28	TRBD2	TRBJ2-5	TGTGCCAGCAGGTCCAATATCGGCGGGAGTGAGACCCAGTACTTC	CASRSNIGGSETQYF
.	TRBV19	.	TRBJ1-1	TGTGCCAGTAGTATCCGCATGAACACTGAAGCTTTCTTT	CASSIRMNTEAFF
.	TRBV6-5	.	TRBJ1-3	TGTGCCAGCAGCGAGGACACCAACTCTGGAAACACCATATATTTT	CASSEDTNSGNTIYF
.	TRBV20-1	.	TRBJ1-3	TGCAGTGCTAGCCTGGACGACACCATATATTTT	CSASLDDTIYF
.	TRBV11-3	TRBD1	TRBJ1-1	TGTGCCAGCAGCTTCGGACAGGGTGCCGCTGAAGCTTTCTTT	CASSFGQGAAEAFF
.	TRBV7-8	.	TRBJ2-3	TGTGCCAGCAGCTTATTATTCACAGATACGCAGTATTTT	CASSLLFTDTQYF
.	TRBV19	.	TRBJ1-3	TGTGCCAGTAGTTCCGGGGAACGGAAAATCTACTCTGGAAACACCATATATTTT	CASSSGERKIYSGNTIYF
.	TRBV4-3	.	TRBJ2-7	TGCGCCAGCAGCTCACGGGTGGGGGGCACTCCCTACGAGCAGTACTTC	CASSSRVGGTPYEQYF
.	TRBV2	.	TRBJ2-7	TGTGCCAGCAGTGAGTCAGTTCACTCCTACGAGCAGTACTTC	CASSESVHSYEQYF
few	TRBV7-6	TRBD1	TRBJ1-1	TGTGCCAGCAGACGACAGGGTAAGAACACTGAAGCTTTCTTT	CASRRQGKNTEAFF
.	TRBV2	TRBD1	TRBJ2-7	TGTGCCAGCTTCCAGGGGGCGCTTCCCTACGAGCAGTACTTC	CASFQGALPYEQYF
.	TRBV20-1	.	TRBJ2-7	TGCAGTGCTAGAGTGGGGTACGAGCAGTACTTC	CSARVGYEQYF
.	TRBV19	TRBD1	TRBJ1-3	TGTGCCAGTAGTACCGACAGGGAGTCGGGAAACACCATATATTTT	CASSTDRESGNTIYF
.	TRBV28	.	TRBJ2-7	TGTGCCAGCAGTTTTAGGGGGGGAGGACGCTACGAGCAGTACTTC	CASSFRGGGRYEQYF
.	TRBV5-1	TRBD1	TRBJ1-2	TGCGCCAGCAGCACCGGGACAGGGGTTGGTGGCTACACCTTC	CASSTGTGVGGYTF
.	TRBV20-1	.	TRBJ2-5	TGCAGTGCTAGAGATGGGCGGACCCAGTACTTC	CSARDGRTQYF
.	TRBV7-6	.	TRBJ2-7	TGTGCCAGCAGCTTAAGGATGGGACAAGTCTACGAGCAGTACTTC	CASSLRMGQVYEQYF
.	TRBV5-1	.	TRBJ2-7	TGCGCCAGCAGCCAGGACTACGAGCAGTACTTC	CASSQDYEQYF
.	TRBV6-5	TRBD1	TRBJ1-2	TGTGCCAGCAGCAGGACAGGGGAAGGCTACACCTTC	CASSRTGEGYTF
.	TRBV30	TRBD1	TRBJ1-3	TGTGCCGGGGGGGGGACAGGGTCTGGGAGCTCTGGAAACACCATATATTTT	CAGGGTGSGSSGNTIYF
.	TRBV5-4	TRBD1	TRBJ1-2	TGTGCCAGCAGCTTGGCCGGCACAGGGGACTATGGCTACACCTTC	CASSLAGTGDYGYTF